This record looks at one TCR beta chain sequence and its context. This clonotype was seen a handful of times. Its antigen is unknown. Within one base of it there is no much larger clone, and no base qualities were kept. The reads were generated on an Illumina MiSeq. The public reads were run again by TCRdb, first through fastp at Q25 and then through MiXCR, and only productive beta chains were kept. Records with the same CDR3 protein are collapsed into one entry carrying the most frequent genes and DNA. The table for this sample lists about 42,000 distinct CDR3 sequences; more than 9% of them were counted only once. The ten largest make up about 8.2% of the sample. The record originates from a study of type 1 regulatory T cells (dated by TCRdb to 2020 to 2022). Turning to the overall study: An in vitro protocol by which a Tr1-enriched, alloantigen-specific CD4 T cell product named T-allo10 was generated was characterized in the study. Patients with hematological malignancies who were receiving allogeneic hematopoietic stem cell transplantation were the group in which T-allo10 was being clinically evaluated.

The germline V gene specifies ENHRY as CDR1 and SYGVKD as CDR2. Inclusive of the bounding cysteine and phenylalanine, the CDR3 is 11 residues long. The entry retains the CDR3 DNA only, 33 bases that are in frame from base 1. V is reduced by 1 base and J by 6 bases, leaving a spacing of 1 base between them. General findings and caveats noted by the study authors: Tr1 cells showed a more restricted TCR repertoire than non-Tr1 cells, which the study interpreted as alloantigen-induced clonal expansion.

Sequenced input: cultured non-Tr1 T cells, either the whole culture or a sorted T cell fraction (not recorded which). Per the publication, the cell subset or site label means: non-Tr1 population from the T-allo10 product. The TCR sequence derives from a human donor in good health. This sequence uses TRBV10-3 and TRBJ2-1; confidence is insufficient to name the D gene. Read as DNA, the sequence is TGTGCCATCAGTGAGTTCAATGAGCAGTTCTTC. Its protein is CAISEFNEQFF.